The T cell receptor beta chain described here comes from a study of cytomegalovirus exposure and HLA in healthy donors. Study in general: Most genotyped donors, approximately 81% of 398, had Caucasian-associated genetic ancestry.

Worth noting for this clone: Its antigen is still unknown.

PCR amplification relied on 60 Vbeta primers (plus 13 Jbeta primers). Assay used: immunoSEQ multiplex PCR; TCRdb lists only in-frame clones, some missing. The table has 150,000 or so clones, roughly 72% seen once. Notes on the study in general: Confirmation was obtained in vitro that a few CMV-associated chains are specific for CMV antigens. Later on, an analysis found that several of the most significant clusters appeared to be linked to common viral pathogens, which included parvovirus B19. Overall, roughly 150 TCR beta chains were annotated as cytomegalovirus-associated.

From germline, CDR1 is SEHNR and CDR2 FQNEAQ (reference sequence). The CDR3 consists of 14 residues. The V gene lost 1 base and the J gene lost 6 bases, with 12 bases spanning the gap. This receptor was obtained from a man in his forties in good health and CMV-seropositive. The chain combines TRBV7-9 with TRBJ1-2; D remains unclear. The sequenced material came from PBMCs. In DNA form, the CDR3 reads TGTGCCAGCAGCTTAGAAAGAGGGAGACATGGCTACACCTTC. Translation gives CASSLERGRHGYTF.